This T cell receptor beta chain was sequenced during a study of blood T cell repertoires in COVID-19. On the study more broadly: Researchers got acute and convalescent COVID-19 samples from the United States, Italy and Spain. Nucleic acid was either cDNA or gDNA, and it came from T cells, B-cell-depleted T cells, or PBMCs.

The trim removed 2 bases at V and 4 bases at J, leaving 5 bases unmatched. Germline V gives CDR1 GTSNPN, CDR2 SVGIG (reference sequence). The CDR3 extends over 14 amino acids. Across about 22 US areas, participants ranged in age from about 18 to 100 years. Cohorts were based on clinical histories the participants reported. This table comes from immunoSEQ multiplex PCR, and its TCRdb copy is limited to in-frame clones, with some not included. The sample holds 110,000 to 150,000 clones, about 87% seen once. This chain joins TRBV30 and TRBJ1-5; 7 bases fit TRBD1. Sequencing was carried out using PBMCs or T cells enriched from blood (not recorded which). The receptor's source is a man between 60 and 70 years old who had recovered from COVID-19. The CDR3 is CAWSRGQRNQPQHF. CDR3 sequence (DNA): TGTGCCTGGAGTAGGGGACAGCGTAATCAGCCCCAGCATTTT.